This TCR beta chain was sequenced during a study of T cell repertoires in cytomegalovirus infection. Study as a whole: Based on public TCR beta signatures, there were indications of CMV infection and of a matching HLA type.

Concerning this clonotype itself: Antigen specificity is unknown.

Study-level findings and limits: Clonotypes of TCR beta that were HLA-C-restricted and CMV-specific dominated the ex vivo response. Individuals carrying CMV plus the relevant HLA were identified by cumulative frequency of public TCR beta families.

There are 13 residues in the CDR3. Unmatched junction bases numbered 7, after V lost 1 base and J lost 10 bases. Per germline, CDR1 DFQATT and CDR2 SNEGSKA (reference sequence). MiXCR, run by TCRdb on the reads, gives a single entry per CDR3 protein. The data show 150,000 to 200,000 distinct CDR3 sequences, nearly 9.5% seen once. The chain links TRBV20-1 to TRBJ2-1; 7 nucleotides align to TRBD1. The receptor was derived from a human donor in good health (CMV status not recorded). Some clones in this sample may be carry-over from other donors' samples. The material sequenced was PBMCs. This chain's CDR3 is CSARAGQLTEQFF. The CDR3 coding sequence is TGCAGTGCTAGAGCGGGACAGCTTACAGAGCAGTTCTTC.